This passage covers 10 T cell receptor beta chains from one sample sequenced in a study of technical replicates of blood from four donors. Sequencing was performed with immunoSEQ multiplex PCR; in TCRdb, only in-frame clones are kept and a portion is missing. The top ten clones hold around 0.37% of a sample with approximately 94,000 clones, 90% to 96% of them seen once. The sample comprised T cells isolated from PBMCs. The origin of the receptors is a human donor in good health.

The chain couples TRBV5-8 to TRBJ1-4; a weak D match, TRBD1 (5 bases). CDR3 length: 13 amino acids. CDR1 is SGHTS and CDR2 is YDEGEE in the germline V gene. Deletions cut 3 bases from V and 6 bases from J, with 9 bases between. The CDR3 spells CASSWTHDEKLFF. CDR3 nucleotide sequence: TGTGCCAGCAGCTGGACACATGATGAAAAACTGTTTTTT.

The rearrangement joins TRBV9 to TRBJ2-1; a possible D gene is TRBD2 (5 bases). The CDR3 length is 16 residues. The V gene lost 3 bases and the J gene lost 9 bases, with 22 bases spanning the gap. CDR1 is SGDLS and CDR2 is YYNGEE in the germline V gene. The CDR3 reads CASSAIQPPISAEQFF. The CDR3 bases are TGTGCCAGCAGCGCAATCCAACCCCCCATTAGCGCTGAGCAGTTCTTC.

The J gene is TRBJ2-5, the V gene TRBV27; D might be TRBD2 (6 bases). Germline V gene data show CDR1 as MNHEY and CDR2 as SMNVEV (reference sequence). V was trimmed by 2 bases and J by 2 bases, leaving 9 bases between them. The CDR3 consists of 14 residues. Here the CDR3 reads CASSLGGYQETQYF. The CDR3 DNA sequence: TGTGCCAGCAGTTTAGGGGGGTATCAAGAGACCCAGTACTTC.

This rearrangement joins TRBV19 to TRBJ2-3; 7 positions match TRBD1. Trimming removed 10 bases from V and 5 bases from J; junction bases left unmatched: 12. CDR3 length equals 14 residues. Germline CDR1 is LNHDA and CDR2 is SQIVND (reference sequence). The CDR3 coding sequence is TGTGCCACCCAGGGACAGAGGGAGATAGATACGCAGTATTTT. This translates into CATQGQREIDTQYF. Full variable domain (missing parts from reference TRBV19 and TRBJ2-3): DGGITQSPKYLFRKEGQNVTLSCEQNLNHDAMYWYRQDPGQGLRLIYYSQIVNDFQKGDIAEGYSVSREKKESFPLTVTSAQKNPTAFYLCATQGQREIDTQYFGPGTRLTVL.

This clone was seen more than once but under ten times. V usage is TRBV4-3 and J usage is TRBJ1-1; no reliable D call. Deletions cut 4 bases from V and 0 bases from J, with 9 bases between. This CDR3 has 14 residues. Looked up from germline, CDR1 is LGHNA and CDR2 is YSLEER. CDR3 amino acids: CASSLNRLNTEAFF. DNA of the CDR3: TGCGCCAGCAGCCTAAACAGATTGAACACTGAAGCTTTCTTT.

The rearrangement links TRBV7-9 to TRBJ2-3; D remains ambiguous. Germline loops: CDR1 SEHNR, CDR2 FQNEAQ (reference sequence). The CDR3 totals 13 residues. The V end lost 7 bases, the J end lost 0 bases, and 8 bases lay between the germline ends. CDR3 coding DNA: TGTGCCAGCACAGGCGCGAGCACAGATACGCAGTATTTT. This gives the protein CASTGASTDTQYF.

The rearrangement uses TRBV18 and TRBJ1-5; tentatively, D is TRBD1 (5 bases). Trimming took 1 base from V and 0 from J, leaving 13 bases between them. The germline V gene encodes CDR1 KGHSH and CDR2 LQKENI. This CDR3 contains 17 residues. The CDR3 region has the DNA TGTGCCAGCTCACCACAGACAGTTGGATATAGCAATCAGCCCCAGCATTTT. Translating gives CASSPQTVGYSNQPQHF.

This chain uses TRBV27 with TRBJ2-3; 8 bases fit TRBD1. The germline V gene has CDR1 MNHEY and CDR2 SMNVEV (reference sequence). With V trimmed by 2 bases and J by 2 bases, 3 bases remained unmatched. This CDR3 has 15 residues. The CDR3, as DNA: TGTGCCAGCAGTTTACAGGGGGCGTTCACAGATACGCAGTATTTT. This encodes CASSLQGAFTDTQYF.

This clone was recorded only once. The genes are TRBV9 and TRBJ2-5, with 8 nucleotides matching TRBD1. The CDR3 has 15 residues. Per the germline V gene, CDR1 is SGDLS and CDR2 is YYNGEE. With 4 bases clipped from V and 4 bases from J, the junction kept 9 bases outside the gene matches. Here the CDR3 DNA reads TGTGCCAGCAGCCTCAGGACAGGGAACTTAGAGACCCAGTACTTC. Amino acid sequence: CASSLRTGNLETQYF.

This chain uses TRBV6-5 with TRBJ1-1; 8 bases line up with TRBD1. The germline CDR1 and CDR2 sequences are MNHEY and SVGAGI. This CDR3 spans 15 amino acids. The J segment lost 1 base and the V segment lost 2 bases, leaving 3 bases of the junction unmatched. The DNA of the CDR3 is TGTGCCAGCAGTTACGACGGACAGGGGAACACTGAAGCTTTCTTT. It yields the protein CASSYDGQGNTEAFF.